Listed below are T cell receptor beta chains from one sample, sequenced in a study of T cell repertoires in cytomegalovirus infection. TCRdb re-called the reads through MiXCR, storing one row per CDR3 protein. Of roughly 120,000 distinct CDR3 sequences in the sample, about 28% are singletons; the top ten hold roughly three quarters. These receptors have no known antigen. The starting material was CD8+ T cells from cultured PBMCs, obtained from culture after CMV antigen stimulation. These TCRs come from a human donor in good health (CMV status not recorded). Some clones in this sample may be carry-over from other donors' samples. Both conserved end residues are part of each CDR3. D genes are given only for firm matches. Clone size is shown for a subset of rows, as once, few, many or a class of expanded clone.

J: TRBJ2-1
V: TRBV7-2
size: few
D: -
length: 18
DNA: TGTGCCAGCAGCTTAGGAGGTCTGGCTGGCCCTCCTAACAATGAGCAGTTCTTC
CDR3: CASSLGGLAGPPNNEQFF

J: TRBJ2-1
V: TRBV10-3
size: few
D: TRBD2
length: 16
DNA: TGTGCCATCAGTGAGTCGATTAGCGGGGGATACAATGAGCAGTTCTTC
CDR3: CAISESISGGYNEQFF

J: TRBJ2-1
V: TRBV7-6
size: many
D: -
length: 16
DNA: TGTGCCAGCAGCTTACCCGGGGCAGGGTCCTACAATGAGCAGTTCTTC
CDR3: CASSLPGAGSYNEQFF

J: TRBJ2-1
V: TRBV6-1
size: many
D: -
length: 15
DNA: TGTGCCAGCAGAAAACAGGAGGGCTCCTACAATGAGCAGTTCTTC
CDR3: CASRKQEGSYNEQFF

J: TRBJ1-1
V: TRBV9
size: -
D: TRBD1
length: 14
DNA: TGTGCCAGCAGTGGACAGGGGCGGATCGCTGAAGCTTTCTTT
CDR3: CASSGQGRIAEAFF

J: TRBJ1-2
V: TRBV5-5
size: -
D: TRBD1
length: 16
DNA: TGTGCCAGCAGCTTGGAGTTTGGGGACAGGGCTGATGTCTACACCTTC
CDR3: CASSLEFGDRADVYTF

J: TRBJ2-1
V: TRBV6-1
size: few
D: -
length: 14
DNA: TGTGCCAGCAGCTTGACGTGGTCCTACAATGAGCAGTTCTTC
CDR3: CASSLTWSYNEQFF

J: TRBJ2-3
V: TRBV2
size: few
D: TRBD2
length: 17
DNA: TGTGCCAGCAGTGCCCCGGGACTAGCGATCGGCAAAGATACGCAGTATTTT
CDR3: CASSAPGLAIGKDTQYF

J: TRBJ2-7
V: TRBV6-1
size: -
D: -
length: 12
DNA: TGTGCCAGCAGTGAATTTGAAGACGAGCAGTACTTC
CDR3: CASSEFEDEQYF

J: TRBJ2-3
V: TRBV7-9
size: few
D: TRBD2
length: 20
DNA: TGTGCCAGCAGCTTAGATCCCGGACTAGCGGGGAGGATCGCGACAGATACGCAGTATTTT
CDR3: CASSLDPGLAGRIATDTQYF

J: TRBJ2-1
V: TRBV19
size: many
D: -
length: 16
DNA: TGTGCCAGTAGTATAGGACTCCCAGGGTCCTACAATGAGCAGTTCTTC
CDR3: CASSIGLPGSYNEQFF

J: TRBJ2-7
V: TRBV6-4
size: -
D: TRBD1
length: 13
DNA: TGTGCCAGCAGTGCCGGGACAGGGCTCGAGCAGTACTTC
CDR3: CASSAGTGLEQYF

J: TRBJ2-2
V: TRBV7-7
size: many
D: TRBD2
length: 17
DNA: TGTGCCAGCAGCCACCTCGGGACTAGCGGGGGCACCGGGGAGCTGTTTTTT
CDR3: CASSHLGTSGGTGELFF

J: TRBJ2-3
V: TRBV12-3/TRBV12-4
size: -
D: -
length: 14
DNA: TGTGCCAGCAGTTTAGTCCTCAGCACAGATACGCAGTATTTT
CDR3: CASSLVLSTDTQYF

J: TRBJ1-6
V: TRBV28
size: few
D: -
length: 15
DNA: TGTGCCAGCAGTTTGTGGGGCCAGCGAGATTCACCCCTCCACTTT
CDR3: CASSLWGQRDSPLHF

J: TRBJ1-1
V: TRBV7-9
size: -
D: -
length: 15
DNA: TGTGCCAGCAGCTTAGGCAGGGGTCAGAACACTGAAGCTTTCTTT
CDR3: CASSLGRGQNTEAFF

J: TRBJ2-1
V: TRBV6-1
size: -
D: -
length: 16
DNA: TGTGCCAGCAGTGAAGGCGCCCCGAGCTCCTACAATGAGCAGTTCTTC
CDR3: CASSEGAPSSYNEQFF

J: TRBJ2-1
V: TRBV6-2/TRBV6-3
size: -
D: -
length: 13
DNA: TGTGCCAGCAGCACCGGGGCGGTTACTGGACAGTTCTTC
CDR3: CASSTGAVTGQFF

J: TRBJ2-1
V: TRBV27
size: few
D: -
length: 16
DNA: TGTGCCAGCAGTTTTGGAGGGGGGGGGGCGCGGGATGAGCAGTTCTTC
CDR3: CASSFGGGGARDEQFF

J: TRBJ1-4
V: TRBV7-8
size: many
D: TRBD1
length: 16
DNA: TGTGCCAGCAGCTTAGCGTCGGGACAGGGGTCTGCAAAACTGTTTTTT
CDR3: CASSLASGQGSAKLFF

J: TRBJ2-1
V: TRBV11-2
size: many
D: -
length: 13
DNA: TGTGCCAGCAGCTTAGGCGCGTACAATGAGCAGTTCTTC
CDR3: CASSLGAYNEQFF

J: TRBJ2-7
V: TRBV5-8
size: -
D: TRBD2
length: 14
DNA: TGTGCCAGCAGCTTGTCAGCGGGGGCCTACGAGCAGTACTTC
CDR3: CASSLSAGAYEQYF

J: TRBJ2-7
V: TRBV7-6
size: many
D: -
length: 14
DNA: TGTGCCAGCAGCTTAGTAGGGGAATCCTACGAGCAGTACTTC
CDR3: CASSLVGESYEQYF

J: TRBJ1-1
V: TRBV6-6
size: -
D: -
length: 13
DNA: TGTGCCAGCAGTTACTCCGGAAACCTAGGGGCTTTCTTT
CDR3: CASSYSGNLGAFF

J: TRBJ1-2
V: TRBV2
size: -
D: TRBD1
length: 15
DNA: TGTGCCAGCAGTCCCGACCGGACAGGGAGGCCCGGCTACACCTTC
CDR3: CASSPDRTGRPGYTF

J: TRBJ1-1
V: TRBV5-4
size: many
D: -
length: 13
DNA: TGTGCCAGCAGCTTAAGAGGGGGCACTGAAGCTTTCTTT
CDR3: CASSLRGGTEAFF

J: TRBJ1-6
V: TRBV19
size: -
D: TRBD1
length: 15
DNA: TGTGCCAGCTCGACAGGGAGCTCCTATAATTCACCCCTCCACTTT
CDR3: CASSTGSSYNSPLHF

J: TRBJ2-5
V: TRBV7-2
size: many
D: -
length: 16
DNA: TGTGCCAGCAGCCAACCACGCTATAGCAGGGAAGAGACCCAGTACTTC
CDR3: CASSQPRYSREETQYF

J: TRBJ2-2
V: TRBV6-5
size: -
D: -
length: 14
DNA: TGTGCCAGCAGTTACTCGAGAGGGCCCGGGGAGCTGTTTTTT
CDR3: CASSYSRGPGELFF

J: TRBJ1-5
V: TRBV12-3/TRBV12-4
size: many
D: -
length: 15
DNA: TGTGCCAGCAGTTTTATGTGGGACAGCAATCAGCCCCAGCATTTT
CDR3: CASSFMWDSNQPQHF

J: TRBJ2-7
V: TRBV6-5
size: few
D: -
length: 12
DNA: TGTGCCAGCAGAGGGTCCTCCTACGAGCAGTACTTC
CDR3: CASRGSSYEQYF

J: TRBJ1-1
V: TRBV28
size: -
D: TRBD1
length: 14
DNA: TGTGCCAGCACCGATCCGGGACAGGACACTGAAGCTTTCTTT
CDR3: CASTDPGQDTEAFF

J: TRBJ2-2
V: TRBV12-3/TRBV12-4
size: many
D: TRBD1
length: 17
DNA: TGTGCCAGCAGTTTAGAGCTTGACAGGGGTCACACCGGGGAGCTGTTTTTT
CDR3: CASSLELDRGHTGELFF

J: TRBJ1-2
V: TRBV6-5
size: few
D: -
length: 15
DNA: TGTGCCAGCAGTTACGGAGTACAGGGAACCTATGGCTACACCTTC
CDR3: CASSYGVQGTYGYTF

J: TRBJ1-3
V: TRBV6-1
size: once
D: -
length: 15
DNA: TGTGCCAGCAGTGAAGTCGACAGCTCTGGAAACACCATATATTTT
CDR3: CASSEVDSSGNTIYF